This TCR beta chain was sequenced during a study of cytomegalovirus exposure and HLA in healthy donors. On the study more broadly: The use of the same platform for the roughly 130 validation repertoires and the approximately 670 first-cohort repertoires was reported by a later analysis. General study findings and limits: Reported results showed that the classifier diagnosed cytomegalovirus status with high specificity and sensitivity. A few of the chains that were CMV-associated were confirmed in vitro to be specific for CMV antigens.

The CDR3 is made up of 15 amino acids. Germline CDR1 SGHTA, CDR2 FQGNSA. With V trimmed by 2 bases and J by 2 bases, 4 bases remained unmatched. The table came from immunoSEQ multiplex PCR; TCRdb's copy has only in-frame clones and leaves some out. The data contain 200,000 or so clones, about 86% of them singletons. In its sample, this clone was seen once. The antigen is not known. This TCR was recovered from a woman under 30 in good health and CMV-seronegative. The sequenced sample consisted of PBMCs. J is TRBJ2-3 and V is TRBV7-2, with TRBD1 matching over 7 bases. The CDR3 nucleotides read TGTGCCAGCAGCTTAACGGGACAGCCCACAGATACGCAGTATTTT. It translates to CASSLTGQPTDTQYF.